This T cell receptor (beta chain) is drawn from a study of T-cell memory formation after mild COVID-19. Study-wide findings and caveats: Clones contracting over day 15 to 85 were CD4/CD8 balanced, with later expanders leaning CD4+. Some clones that responded turned up in pre-infection memory, which suggests that cross-reactive memory joined in.

One entry per CDR3 protein results from TCRdb running MiXCR on the 5' RACE reads. The data show approximately 150,000 distinct CDR3 sequences, roughly 15% seen once. Remarks on this clonotype: Its antigen is not known.

CDR3 length: 13 amino acids. Germline CDR1 is MNHEY and CDR2 is SVGEGT. Trimming took off 3 bases at V and 8 bases at J, with 11 bases between the two ends. This TCR was sampled from an adult woman who had mild COVID-19 (a few samples of this study predate the infection). Cell type and time point are not known. V gene TRBV6-2 or TRBV6-3 combines with J gene TRBJ2-1; D gene ambiguous. The sample comprised PBMCs or a T cell subset sorted from them (not recorded which). The CDR3 spells CASSYGVLYEQFF. The CDR3 DNA sequence: TGTGCCAGCAGTTATGGAGTACTATATGAGCAGTTCTTC.